Reported below is one T cell receptor (beta chain). No antigen is known for it. There was relapse after autologous stem cell transplantation in every patient, and there was variation in brentuximab vedotin exposure. Reported best responses ranged across complete response, partial response or progressive disease. The entry originates in a study of PD-1 blockade in classical Hodgkin lymphoma. The data were produced by immunoSEQ multiplex PCR, yet TCRdb's version contains in-frame clones alone and is incomplete. The profile shows about 46,000 clones, 60% to 85% of them singletons. The CDR3 is 15 amino acids. Per the germline V gene, CDR1 is SGHRS and CDR2 is YFSETQ. The V and J ends lost 4 bases and 3 bases respectively, with 13 bases between them. Whole-study findings and limits: Newly diagnosed patients reportedly trailed healthy donors in baseline TCR diversity.

The rearrangement joins TRBV5-1 to TRBJ2-2; possibly TRBD2 for D (5 bases). The clonotype originates from a human donor with classical Hodgkin lymphoma. The specimen was peripheral blood mononuclear cells (PBMCs), collected before the second cycle of nivolumab. CDR3: CASSLTEDYTGELFF. CDR3 DNA sequence: TGCGCCAGCAGCCTGACGGAGGACTACACCGGGGAGCTGTTTTTT.